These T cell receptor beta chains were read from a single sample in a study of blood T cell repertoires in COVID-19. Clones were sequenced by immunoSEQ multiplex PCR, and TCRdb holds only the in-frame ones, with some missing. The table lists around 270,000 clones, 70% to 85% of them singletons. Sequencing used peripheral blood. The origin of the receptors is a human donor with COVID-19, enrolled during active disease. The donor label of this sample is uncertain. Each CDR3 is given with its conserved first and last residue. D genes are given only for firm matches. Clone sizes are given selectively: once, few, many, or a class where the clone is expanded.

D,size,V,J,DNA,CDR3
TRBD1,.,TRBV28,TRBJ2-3,TGTGCCAGTTGGGACAGCCGAAGCACAGATACGCAGTATTTT,CASWDSRSTDTQYF
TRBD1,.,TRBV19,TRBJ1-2,TGTGCCAGTAGTAGCCAAACAGGGGCCGTAATCTATGGCTACACCTTC,CASSSQTGAVIYGYTF
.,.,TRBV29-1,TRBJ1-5,TGCAGCGCCTCAAATGCGGATCAGCCCCAGCATTTT,CSASNADQPQHF
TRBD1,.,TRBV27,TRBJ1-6,TGTGCCAGCAGGCCGGGGGACAGGAGGAATTCACCCCTCCACTTT,CASRPGDRRNSPLHF
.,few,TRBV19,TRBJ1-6,TGTGCCAGTAGAACAGCCGCAGGCACCTATAATTCACCCCTCCACTTT,CASRTAAGTYNSPLHF
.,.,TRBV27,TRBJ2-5,TGTGCCAGCAGTCGCACCGGGACATTACAAGAGACCCAGTACTTC,CASSRTGTLQETQYF
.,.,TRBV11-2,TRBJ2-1,TGTGCCAGCAGCCCATCGGACAGTTGGAGTGAGCAGTTCTTC,CASSPSDSWSEQFF
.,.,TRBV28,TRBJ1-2,TGTGCCAGCAGTGCTTTGCGGGGCTACACCTTC,CASSALRGYTF
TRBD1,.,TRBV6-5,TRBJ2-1,TGTGCCAGCGCCTCCGACAGGGGGAATGAGCAGTTCTTC,CASASDRGNEQFF
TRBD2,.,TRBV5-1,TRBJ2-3,TGCGCCAGCAGCTTGAGGTGGGAGGGCTCAGATACGCAGTATTTT,CASSLRWEGSDTQYF
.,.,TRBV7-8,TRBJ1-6,TGTGCCAGCAGGCCGGTTGATAGTTCACCCCTCCACTTT,CASRPVDSSPLHF
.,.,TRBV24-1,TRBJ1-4,TGTGCCACCAGTGACCCCCGGCAGGGAGGGAATGAAAAACTGTTTTTT,CATSDPRQGGNEKLFF
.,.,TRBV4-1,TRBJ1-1,TGCGCCAGCAGCTTGCGGGCCGAGAGTGGCACTGAAGCTTTCTTT,CASSLRAESGTEAFF
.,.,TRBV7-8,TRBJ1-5,TGTGCCAGCAGCTTACAGGGTCTCGACAATCAGCCCCAGCATTTT,CASSLQGLDNQPQHF
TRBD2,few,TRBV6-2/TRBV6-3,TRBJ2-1,TGTGCCAGCAGTTCCCGACTAGCGGGAGTGAGGAATGAGCAGTTCTTC,CASSSRLAGVRNEQFF
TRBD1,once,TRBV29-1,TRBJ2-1,TGCAGCGTTGAAGGAGGGGGCGGCTACAATGAGCAGTTCTTC,CSVEGGGGYNEQFF
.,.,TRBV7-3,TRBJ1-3,TGTGCCAGCAGCTCCCTCTCTGGAAACACCATATATTTT,CASSSLSGNTIYF
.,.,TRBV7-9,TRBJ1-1,TGTGCCAGCAGCCCCTGGGAGAGTGAAGCTTTCTTT,CASSPWESEAFF
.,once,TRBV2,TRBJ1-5,TGTGCCAGCAGTGAAATCAGAAATAGCAATCAGCCCCAGCATTTT,CASSEIRNSNQPQHF
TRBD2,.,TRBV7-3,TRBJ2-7,TGTGCCAGCAGCTTCCAGGGGCGGGAGGAATACGAGCAGTACTTC,CASSFQGREEYEQYF
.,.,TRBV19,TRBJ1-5,TGTGCCAGTAGCAGACCTGGAGGCAATCAGCCCCAGCATTTT,CASSRPGGNQPQHF
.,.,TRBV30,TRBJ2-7,TGTGCCTGGACTAGGCAGGGCCTCTACGAGCAGTACTTC,CAWTRQGLYEQYF
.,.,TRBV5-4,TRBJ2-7,TGTGCCAGCAGCTTGGAACCGTTTGAGCTCTACGAGCAGTACTTC,CASSLEPFELYEQYF